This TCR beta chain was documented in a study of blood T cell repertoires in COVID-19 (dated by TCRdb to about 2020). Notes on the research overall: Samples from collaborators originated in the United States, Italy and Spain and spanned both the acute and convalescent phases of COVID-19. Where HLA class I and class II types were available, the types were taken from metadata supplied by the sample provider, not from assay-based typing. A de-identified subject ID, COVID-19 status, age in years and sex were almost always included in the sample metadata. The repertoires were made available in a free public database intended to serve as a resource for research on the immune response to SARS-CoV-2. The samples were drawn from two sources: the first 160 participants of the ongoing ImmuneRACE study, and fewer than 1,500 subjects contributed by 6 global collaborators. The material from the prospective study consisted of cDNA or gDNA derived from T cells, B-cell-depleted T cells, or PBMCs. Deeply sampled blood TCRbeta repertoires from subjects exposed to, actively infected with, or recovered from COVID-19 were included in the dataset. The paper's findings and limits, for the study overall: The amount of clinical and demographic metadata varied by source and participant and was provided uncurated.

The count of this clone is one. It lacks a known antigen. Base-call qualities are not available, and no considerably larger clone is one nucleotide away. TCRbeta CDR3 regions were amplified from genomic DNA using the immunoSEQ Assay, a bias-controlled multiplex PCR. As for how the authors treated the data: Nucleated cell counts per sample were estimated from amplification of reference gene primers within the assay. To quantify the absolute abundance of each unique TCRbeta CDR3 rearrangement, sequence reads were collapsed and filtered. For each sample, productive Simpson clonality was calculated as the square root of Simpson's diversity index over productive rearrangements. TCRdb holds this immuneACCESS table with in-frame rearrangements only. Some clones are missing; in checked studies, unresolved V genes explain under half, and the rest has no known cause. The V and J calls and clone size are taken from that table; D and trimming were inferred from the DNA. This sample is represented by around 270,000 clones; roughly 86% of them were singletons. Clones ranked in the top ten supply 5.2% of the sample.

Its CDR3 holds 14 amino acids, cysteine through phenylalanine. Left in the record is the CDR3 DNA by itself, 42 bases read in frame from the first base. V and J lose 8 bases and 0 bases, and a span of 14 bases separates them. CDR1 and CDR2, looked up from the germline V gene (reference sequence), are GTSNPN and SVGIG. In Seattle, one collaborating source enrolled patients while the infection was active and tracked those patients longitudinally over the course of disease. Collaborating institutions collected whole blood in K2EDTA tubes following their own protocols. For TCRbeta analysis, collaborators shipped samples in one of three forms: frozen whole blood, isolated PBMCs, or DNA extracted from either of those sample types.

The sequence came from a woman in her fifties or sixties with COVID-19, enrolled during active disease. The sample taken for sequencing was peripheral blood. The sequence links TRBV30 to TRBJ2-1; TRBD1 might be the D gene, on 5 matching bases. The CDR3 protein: CAHGALRSYNEQFF. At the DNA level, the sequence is TGTGCCCATGGGGCTCTCCGCTCCTACAATGAGCAGTTCTTC.